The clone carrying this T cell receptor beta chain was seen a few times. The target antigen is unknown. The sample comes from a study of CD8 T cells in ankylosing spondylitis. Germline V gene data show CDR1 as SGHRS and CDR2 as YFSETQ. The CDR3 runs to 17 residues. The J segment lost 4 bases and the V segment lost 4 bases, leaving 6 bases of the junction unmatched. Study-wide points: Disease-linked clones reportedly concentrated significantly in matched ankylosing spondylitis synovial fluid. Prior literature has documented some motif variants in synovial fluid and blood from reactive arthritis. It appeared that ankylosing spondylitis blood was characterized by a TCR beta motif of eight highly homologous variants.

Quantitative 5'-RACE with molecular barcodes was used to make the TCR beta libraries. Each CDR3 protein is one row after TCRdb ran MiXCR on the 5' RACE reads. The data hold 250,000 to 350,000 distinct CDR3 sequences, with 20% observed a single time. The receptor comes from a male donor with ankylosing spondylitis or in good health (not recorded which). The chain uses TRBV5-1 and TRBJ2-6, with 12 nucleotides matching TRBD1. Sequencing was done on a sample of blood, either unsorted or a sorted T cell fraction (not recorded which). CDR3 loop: CASSLGQGAQGANVLTF. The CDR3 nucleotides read TGCGCCAGCAGCCTGGGACAGGGGGCGCAAGGGGCCAACGTCCTGACTTTC.